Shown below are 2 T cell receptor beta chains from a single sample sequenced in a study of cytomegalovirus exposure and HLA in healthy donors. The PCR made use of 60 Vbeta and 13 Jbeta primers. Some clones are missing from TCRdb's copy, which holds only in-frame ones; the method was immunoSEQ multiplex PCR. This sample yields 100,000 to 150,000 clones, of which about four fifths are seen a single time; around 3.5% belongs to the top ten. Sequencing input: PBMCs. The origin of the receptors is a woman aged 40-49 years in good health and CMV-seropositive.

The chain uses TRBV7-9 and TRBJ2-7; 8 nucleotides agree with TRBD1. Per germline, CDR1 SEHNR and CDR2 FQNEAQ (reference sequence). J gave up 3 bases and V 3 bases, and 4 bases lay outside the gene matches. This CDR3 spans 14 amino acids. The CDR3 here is CASSLTGVNYEQYF. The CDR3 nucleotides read TGTGCCAGCAGCTTGACAGGGGTCAACTACGAGCAGTACTTC.

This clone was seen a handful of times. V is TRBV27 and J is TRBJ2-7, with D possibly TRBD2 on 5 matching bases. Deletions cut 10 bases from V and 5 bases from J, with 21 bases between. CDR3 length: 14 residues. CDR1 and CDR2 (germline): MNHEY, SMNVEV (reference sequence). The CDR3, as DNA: TGTGCCATTACCTCGGGAAATTATGATGACGAGCAGTACTTC. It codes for CAITSGNYDDEQYF.